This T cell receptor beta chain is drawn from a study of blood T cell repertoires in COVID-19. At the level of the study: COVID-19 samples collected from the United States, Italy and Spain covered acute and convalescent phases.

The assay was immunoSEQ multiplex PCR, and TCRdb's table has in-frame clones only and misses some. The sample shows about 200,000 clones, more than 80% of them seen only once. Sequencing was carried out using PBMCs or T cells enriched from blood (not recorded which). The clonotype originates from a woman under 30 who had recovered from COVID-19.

The CDR3 nucleotides read TGCAGCGTTGAAGGCCTTCGGGAGATCTATGGCTACACCTTC. Its translation is CSVEGLREIYGYTF. V gene TRBV29-1 combines with J gene TRBJ1-2, with unresolved D. The CDR3 sequence is 14 residues long. The germline V and J ends were trimmed by 1 base and 4 bases, with 13 bases remaining between them. Germline V gene lookup returns CDR1 SQVTM and CDR2 ANQGSEA.